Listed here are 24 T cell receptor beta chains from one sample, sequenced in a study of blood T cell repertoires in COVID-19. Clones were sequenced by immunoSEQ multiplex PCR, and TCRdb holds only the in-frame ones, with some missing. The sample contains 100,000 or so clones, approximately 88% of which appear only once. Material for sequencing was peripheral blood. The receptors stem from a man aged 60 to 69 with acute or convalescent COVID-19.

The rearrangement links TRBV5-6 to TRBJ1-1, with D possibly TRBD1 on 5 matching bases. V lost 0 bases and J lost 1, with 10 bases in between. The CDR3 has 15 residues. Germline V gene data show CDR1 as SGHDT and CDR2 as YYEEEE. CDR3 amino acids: CASSLDVTENTEAFF. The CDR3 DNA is TGTGCCAGCAGCTTGGATGTGACAGAGAACACTGAAGCTTTCTTT.

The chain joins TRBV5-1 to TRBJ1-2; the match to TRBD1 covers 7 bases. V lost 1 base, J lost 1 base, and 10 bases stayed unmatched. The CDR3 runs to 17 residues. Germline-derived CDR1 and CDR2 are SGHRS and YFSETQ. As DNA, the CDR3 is TGCGCCAGCAGCTTGATCGATTTGAGGGACAGTAACTATGGCTACACCTTC. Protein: CASSLIDLRDSNYGYTF.

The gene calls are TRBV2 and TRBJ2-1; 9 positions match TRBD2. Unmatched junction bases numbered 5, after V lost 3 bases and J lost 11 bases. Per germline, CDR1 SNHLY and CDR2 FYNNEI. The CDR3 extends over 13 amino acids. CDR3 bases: TGTGCCAGCAGTGAGACGCTAGCGGGACAGCAGTTCTTC. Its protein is CASSETLAGQQFF. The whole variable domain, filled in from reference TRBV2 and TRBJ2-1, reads EPEVTQTPSHQVTQMGQEVILRCVPISNHLYFYWYRQILGQKVEFLVSFYNNEISEKSEIFDDQFSVERPDGSNFTLKIRSTKLEDSAMYFCASSETLAGQQFFGPGTRLTVL.

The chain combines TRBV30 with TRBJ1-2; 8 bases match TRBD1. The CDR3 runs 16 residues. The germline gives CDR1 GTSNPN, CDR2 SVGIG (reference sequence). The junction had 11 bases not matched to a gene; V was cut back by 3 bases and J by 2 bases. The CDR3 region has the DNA TGTGCCTGGAGGCCATCCGGGACAGGAGTGAACTATGGCTACACCTTC. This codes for CAWRPSGTGVNYGYTF.

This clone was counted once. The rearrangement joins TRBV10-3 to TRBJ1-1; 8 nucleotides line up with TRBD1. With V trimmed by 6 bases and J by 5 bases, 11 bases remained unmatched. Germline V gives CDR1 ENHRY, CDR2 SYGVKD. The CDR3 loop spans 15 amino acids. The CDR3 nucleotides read TGTGCCATCAGCCTCGGACAGGGTTTGGGGACTGAAGCTTTCTTT. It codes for CAISLGQGLGTEAFF.

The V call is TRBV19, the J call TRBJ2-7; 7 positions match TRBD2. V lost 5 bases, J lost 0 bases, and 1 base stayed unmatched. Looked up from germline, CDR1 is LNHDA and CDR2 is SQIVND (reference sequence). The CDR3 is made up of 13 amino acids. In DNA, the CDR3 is TGTGCCAGTAGTCCGGGGGGCTCCTACGAGCAGTACTTC. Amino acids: CASSPGGSYEQYF.

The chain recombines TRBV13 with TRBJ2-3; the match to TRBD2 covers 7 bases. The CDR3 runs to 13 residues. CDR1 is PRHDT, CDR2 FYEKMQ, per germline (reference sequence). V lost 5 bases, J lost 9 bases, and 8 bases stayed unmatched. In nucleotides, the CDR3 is TGTGCCAGCAGCGGACTAGGGACGGACACGCAGTATTTT. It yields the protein CASSGLGTDTQYF.

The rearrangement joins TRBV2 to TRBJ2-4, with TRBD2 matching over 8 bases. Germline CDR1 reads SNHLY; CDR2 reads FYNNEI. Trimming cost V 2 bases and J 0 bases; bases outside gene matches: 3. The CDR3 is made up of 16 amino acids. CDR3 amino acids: CASSESGGLAKNIQYF. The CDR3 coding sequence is TGTGCCAGCAGTGAAAGCGGGGGATTAGCCAAAAACATTCAGTACTTC.

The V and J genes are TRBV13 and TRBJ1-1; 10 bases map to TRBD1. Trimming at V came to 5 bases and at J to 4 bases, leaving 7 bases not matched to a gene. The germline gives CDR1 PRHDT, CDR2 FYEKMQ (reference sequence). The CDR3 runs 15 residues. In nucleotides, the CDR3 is TGTGCCAGCAGCAAACGGACAGGGGGGAGCACTGAAGCTTTCTTT. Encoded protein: CASSKRTGGSTEAFF.

CDR3: CASSAGLDPSSTDTQYF. The DNA for the CDR3 is TGCGCCAGCAGCGCTGGACTAGATCCTTCTAGCACAGATACGCAGTATTTT. V gene TRBV5-1 combines with J gene TRBJ2-3; 7 bases are shared with TRBD2. The V gene end was trimmed by 4 bases and the J gene end by 0 bases; junction bases not matched to a gene: 11. The germline V gene has CDR1 SGHRS and CDR2 YFSETQ. The CDR3 is 17 residues long.

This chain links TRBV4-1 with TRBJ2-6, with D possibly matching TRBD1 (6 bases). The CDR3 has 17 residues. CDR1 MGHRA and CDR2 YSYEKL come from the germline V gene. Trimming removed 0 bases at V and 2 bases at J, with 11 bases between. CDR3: CASSQEEWGPGANVLTF. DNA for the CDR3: TGCGCCAGCAGCCAAGAGGAATGGGGGCCTGGGGCCAACGTCCTGACTTTC.

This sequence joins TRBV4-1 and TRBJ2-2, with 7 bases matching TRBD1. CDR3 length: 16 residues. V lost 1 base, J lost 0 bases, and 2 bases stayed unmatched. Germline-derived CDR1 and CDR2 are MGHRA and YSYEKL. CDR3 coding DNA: TGCGCCAGCAGCCAAGTAGGGACAGCGAACACCGGGGAGCTGTTTTTT. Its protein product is CASSQVGTANTGELFF.

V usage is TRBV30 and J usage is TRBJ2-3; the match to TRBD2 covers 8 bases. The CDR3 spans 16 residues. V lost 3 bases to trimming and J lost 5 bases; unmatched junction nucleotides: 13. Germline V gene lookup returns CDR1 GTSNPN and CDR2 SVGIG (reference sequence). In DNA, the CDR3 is TGTGCCTGGAGCGAAGGTGGACTAGCAGTGATAGATACGCAGTATTTT. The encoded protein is CAWSEGGLAVIDTQYF.

The DNA for the CDR3 is TGTGCCAGCTCGCCGGGACAGGGCAGCTACACCTTC. Translating gives CASSPGQGSYTF. The chain uses TRBV18 and TRBJ1-2; TRBD1 aligns across 9 bases. V lost 6 bases to trimming and J lost 9 bases; unmatched junction nucleotides: 5. Germline V CDR1 and CDR2: KGHSH, LQKENI. This CDR3 spans 12 amino acids.

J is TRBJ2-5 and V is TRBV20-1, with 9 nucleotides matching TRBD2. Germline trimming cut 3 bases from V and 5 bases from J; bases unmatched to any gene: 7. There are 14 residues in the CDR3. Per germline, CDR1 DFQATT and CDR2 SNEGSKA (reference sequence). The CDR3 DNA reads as TGCAGTGCTAGTCCTAGCGGGACCCGGGAGACCCAGTACTTC. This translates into CSASPSGTRETQYF.

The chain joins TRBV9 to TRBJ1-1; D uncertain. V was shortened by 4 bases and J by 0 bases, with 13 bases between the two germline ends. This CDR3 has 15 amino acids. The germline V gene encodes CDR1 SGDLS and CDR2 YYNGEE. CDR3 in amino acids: CASSPPAGLNTEAFF. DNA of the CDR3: TGTGCCAGCAGCCCCCCCGCGGGTCTGAACACTGAAGCTTTCTTT.

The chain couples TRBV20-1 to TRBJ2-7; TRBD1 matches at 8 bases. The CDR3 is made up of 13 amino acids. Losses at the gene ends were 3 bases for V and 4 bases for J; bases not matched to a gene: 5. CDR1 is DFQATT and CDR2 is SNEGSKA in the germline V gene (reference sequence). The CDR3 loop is CSASRTGRYEQYF. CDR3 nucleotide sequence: TGCAGTGCTAGTCGGACAGGGAGATACGAGCAGTACTTC.

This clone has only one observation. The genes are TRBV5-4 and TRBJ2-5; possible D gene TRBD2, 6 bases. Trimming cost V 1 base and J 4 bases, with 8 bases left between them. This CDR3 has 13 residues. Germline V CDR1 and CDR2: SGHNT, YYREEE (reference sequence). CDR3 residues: CASSLIGGETQYF. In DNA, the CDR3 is TGTGCCAGCAGCTTGATCGGGGGAGAGACCCAGTACTTC.

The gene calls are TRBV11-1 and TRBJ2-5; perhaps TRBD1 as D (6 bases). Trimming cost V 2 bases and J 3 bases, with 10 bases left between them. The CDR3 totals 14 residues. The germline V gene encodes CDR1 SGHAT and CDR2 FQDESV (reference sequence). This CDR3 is CASSLQGREETQYF. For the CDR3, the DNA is TGTGCCAGCAGCTTACAGGGGCGAGAAGAGACCCAGTACTTC.

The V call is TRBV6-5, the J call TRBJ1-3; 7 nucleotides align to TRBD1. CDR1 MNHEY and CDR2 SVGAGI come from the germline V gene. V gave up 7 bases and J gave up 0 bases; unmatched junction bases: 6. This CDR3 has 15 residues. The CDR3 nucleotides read TGTGCCAGCATGGCCGGGACAGTCTCTGGAAACACCATATATTTT. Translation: CASMAGTVSGNTIYF.

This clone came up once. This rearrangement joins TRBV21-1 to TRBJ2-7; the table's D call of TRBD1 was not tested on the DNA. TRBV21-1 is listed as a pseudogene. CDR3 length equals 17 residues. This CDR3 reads CASSKALSRDTVYEQYF. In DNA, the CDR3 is TGTGCCAGCAGCAAAGCTCTATCCCGGGACACCGTCTACGAGCAGTACTTC.

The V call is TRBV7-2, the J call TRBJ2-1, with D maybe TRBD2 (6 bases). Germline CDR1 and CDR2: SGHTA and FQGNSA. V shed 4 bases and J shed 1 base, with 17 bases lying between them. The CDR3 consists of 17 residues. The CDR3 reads CASSSAGGRASYNEQFF. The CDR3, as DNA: TGTGCCAGCAGCTCGGCCGGGGGTAGGGCGTCCTACAATGAGCAGTTCTTC.

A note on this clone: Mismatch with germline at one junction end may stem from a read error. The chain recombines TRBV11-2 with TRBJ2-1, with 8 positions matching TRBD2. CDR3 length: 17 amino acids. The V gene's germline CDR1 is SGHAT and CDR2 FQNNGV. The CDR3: CASSLDVRGGSYNEQFF. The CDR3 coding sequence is TGTGCCAGCAGCCTAGATGTCCGGGGGGGTTCCTACAATGAGCAGTTCTTC.

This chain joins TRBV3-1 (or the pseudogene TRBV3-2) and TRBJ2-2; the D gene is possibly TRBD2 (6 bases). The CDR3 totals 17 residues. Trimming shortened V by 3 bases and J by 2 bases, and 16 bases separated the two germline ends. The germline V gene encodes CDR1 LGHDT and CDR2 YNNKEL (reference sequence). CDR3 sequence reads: CASSHRPGTSNTGELFF. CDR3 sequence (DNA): TGTGCCAGCAGCCATCGTCCCGGGACTTCTAACACCGGGGAGCTGTTTTTT.